This T cell receptor (beta chain) was retrieved from a study of spatial heterogeneity in lung cancer. Ten or more counts support this clonotype. TCRdb recomputed calls from the 5' RACE reads with MiXCR, one row per CDR3 protein. The sample comprises about 38,000 distinct CDR3 sequences, roughly 5.6% of which are singletons, and roughly 25% rests with the top ten. Trimming left V 4 bases short and J 4 bases short, with 11 bases between. Germline CDR1 is SGHAT and CDR2 is FQNNGV. This CDR3 is built from 14 residues. Time point here: sample taken at primary tumor resection. Extraction of whole RNA from tumor, nontumor lung or frozen PBMC preceded unsorted sequencing. Donation came from some 73 patients with untreated early-stage non-small cell lung cancer.

This chain joins TRBV11-2 and TRBJ1-3; D gene unclear. The origin of this receptor is a female donor with early-stage non-small cell lung cancer. The material was PBMCs, obtained at surgery. The CDR3 region is CASSSGVGGNTIYF. In DNA, the CDR3 is TGTGCCAGCAGCTCCGGAGTGGGCGGAAACACCATATATTTT.